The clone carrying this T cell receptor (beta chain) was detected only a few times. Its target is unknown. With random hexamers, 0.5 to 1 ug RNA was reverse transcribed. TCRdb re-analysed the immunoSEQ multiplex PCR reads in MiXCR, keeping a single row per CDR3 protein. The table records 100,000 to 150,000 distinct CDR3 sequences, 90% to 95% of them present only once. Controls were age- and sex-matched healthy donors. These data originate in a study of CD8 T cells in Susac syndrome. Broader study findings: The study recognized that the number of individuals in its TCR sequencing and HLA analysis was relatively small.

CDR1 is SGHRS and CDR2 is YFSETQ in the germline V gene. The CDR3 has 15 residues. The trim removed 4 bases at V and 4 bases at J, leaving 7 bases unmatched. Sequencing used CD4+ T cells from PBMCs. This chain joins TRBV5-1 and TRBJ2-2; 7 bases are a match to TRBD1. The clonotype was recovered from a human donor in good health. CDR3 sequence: CASSAGTDITGELFF. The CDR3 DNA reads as TGCGCCAGCAGCGCTGGGACAGACATCACCGGGGAGCTGTTTTTT.